The T cell receptor beta chain under discussion was sequenced for a study of regulatory T cells in long-lasting Graves disease. Time point meaning: newly diagnosed GD, antithyroid drugs for less than 3 months. TCR sequences were obtained from RNA taken from PBMCs. According to the study, TCR beta libraries were built with iRepertoire HTBI primers and CDR3-region Arm-PCR. TCRdb re-called the multiplex PCR reads with MiXCR, one entry per CDR3 protein. Of 200,000 to 250,000 distinct CDR3 sequences listed, around 20% are singletons. With regard to this clonotype: The antigen is unknown.

Trimming removed 3 bases from V and 4 bases from J; junction bases left unmatched: 8. The CDR3 is 16 amino acids. The V gene's germline CDR1 is KGHSH and CDR2 LQKENI. Study findings and constraints: Persistent disease preferred TRBV28, TRBJ1-2 and TRBJ2-5.

The sample here was peripheral blood mononuclear cells (PBMCs), taken at new diagnosis, from a patient treated with antithyroid drugs. The genes are TRBV18 and TRBJ2-5, with 10 bases lining up with TRBD2. This TCR came from a female donor with Graves disease. The CDR3 sequence is CASSPPLAGVVETQYF. The CDR3 coding sequence is TGTGCCAGCTCACCCCCCCTAGCGGGAGTGGTAGAGACCCAGTACTTC.